Sequencing of this T cell receptor (beta chain) was carried out in a study of technical replicates of blood from a few donors (dated by TCRdb to 2016 to 2017). About this clone: Its antigen specificity is not known. The sample holds no much larger clone one base away, and base qualities are not on file.

The library was made by the immunoSEQ multiplex PCR assay. The immuneACCESS repertoire file appears here via TCRdb, limited to in-frame rearrangements. These files lack a portion of the clones; in checked studies, under half of the deficit traces to unresolved V genes, and the cause of the others is not known. This sample gives tens of thousands of clones in total; about nine tenths of them show up just once. In total, the top ten clones hold about 0.38% of the sample. V sheds 2 bases and J sheds 3 bases, leaving 10 bases between their ends. CDR1 and CDR2 (SEHNR, FQNEAQ) derive from the germline V gene (reference sequence). The CDR3, from cysteine to phenylalanine, totals 14 residues. Kept here is only the CDR3 DNA, which spans 42 bases and is read in frame from base 1.

This receptor was taken from a human donor in good health. Sequenced input: T cells isolated from PBMCs. The rearranged segments are TRBV7-9 and TRBJ2-5; a tentative D match to TRBD2 spans 7 bases. In nucleotides, the sequence is TGTGCCAGCAGCTTATTAGGGGGGGAAGAGACCCAGTACTTC. It codes for CASSLLGGEETQYF.